The rows below give T cell receptor beta chains drawn from one sample of a study of shared clonotypes between healthy human individuals. Here immunoSEQ multiplex PCR was the method, and the copy in TCRdb shows in-frame clones only, minus some. The data contain millions of clones, approximately 94% of them singletons. Sample: naive CD8+ T cells sorted from blood. These receptors all stem from a man younger than 35 in good health. CDR3s include the opening cysteine and the closing phenylalanine or tryptophan. Each record gives: CDR3 length, V gene, clone size, D gene, J gene, CDR3 DNA, CDR3 protein. A D gene is named only where the DNA matches it firmly. Only part of the rows carry a size: once, few, many, or a class if the clone is expanded.

14	TRBV6-1	.	.	TRBJ1-4	TGTGCCAGCAGTCCAGCGGGGGAGAATGAAAAACTGTTTTTT	CASSPAGENEKLFF
14	TRBV7-9	.	TRBD2	TRBJ2-2	TGTGCCAGCCCCCCGGGAGGTAACACCGGGGAGCTGTTTTTT	CASPPGGNTGELFF
13	TRBV27	.	TRBD1	TRBJ1-2	TGTGCCAGCAGTTCGGACAGGGGTTTACGCTACACCTTC	CASSSDRGLRYTF
15	TRBV11-2	once	TRBD2	TRBJ2-1	TGTGCCAGCAGGGGGACTAGCGGGATCTACGATGAGCAGTTCTTC	CASRGTSGIYDEQFF
13	TRBV6-1	.	TRBD1	TRBJ2-4	TGTGCCAGCAGTGAGACAGGGGGGGACATTCAGTACTTC	CASSETGGDIQYF
18	TRBV19	.	.	TRBJ2-7	TGTGCCAGTAGTCCAGATCCCCCCAGCAGGGCCGGCGCTTACGAGCAGTACTTC	CASSPDPPSRAGAYEQYF
13	TRBV30	.	.	TRBJ1-2	TGTGCCCGACTACCCGGTGGAGGCTATGGCTACACCTTC	CARLPGGGYGYTF
12	TRBV4-3	.	.	TRBJ1-4	TGCGCCAGCAGCCAAGAAACCGAAAAACTGTTTTTT	CASSQETEKLFF
17	TRBV5-4	.	TRBD2	TRBJ2-1	TGTGCCAGCACCATCCGGACTAGCGGGCCCTCCTACAATGAGCAGTTCTTC	CASTIRTSGPSYNEQFF
15	TRBV9	.	TRBD2	TRBJ2-7	TGTGCCAGCAGCGTTACCGGACTAGATTCCTACGAGCAGTACTTC	CASSVTGLDSYEQYF
15	TRBV5-1	once	TRBD1	TRBJ1-1	TGCGCCAGCACCGAAGGACAGGGTCTGGGGACTGAAGCTTTCTTT	CASTEGQGLGTEAFF
12	TRBV4-1	once	.	TRBJ2-1	TGCGCCAGCAGCCAAGGTTGGGCTGAGCAGTTCTTC	CASSQGWAEQFF
14	TRBV19	once	TRBD2	TRBJ2-7	TGTGCCAGTAGTATTAGCGGGACCCTTGGCGAGCAGTACTTC	CASSISGTLGEQYF
15	TRBV9	.	TRBD2	TRBJ2-1	TGTGCCAGCAGCCTATCGGGGGGGCCTATCGATGAGCAGTTCTTC	CASSLSGGPIDEQFF
13	TRBV11-2	.	.	TRBJ2-7	TGTGCCAGCAGCTTAGTTAACGGGTACGAGCAGTACTTC	CASSLVNGYEQYF
17	TRBV10-2	once	.	TRBJ2-5	TGCGCCAGCAGTGAGTCGGGGAGGCGGGGGCCCCAAGAGACCCAGTACTTC	CASSESGRRGPQETQYF
12	TRBV12-5	.	.	TRBJ1-1	TGTGCTAGTCGGTTGGAGAACACTGAAGCTTTCTTT	CASRLENTEAFF
15	TRBV2	.	TRBD2	TRBJ2-7	TGTGCCAGCAGTGAATCGGCGGGAGTCCTCTACGAGCAGTACTTC	CASSESAGVLYEQYF
14	TRBV6-5	.	.	TRBJ2-3	TGTGCCAGCGGGAGTTCTAGGGCCACAGATACGCAGTATTTT	CASGSSRATDTQYF
14	TRBV6-5	.	TRBD1	TRBJ2-5	TGTGCCAGCAGCACGGGACAGGGATGGGAGACCCAGTACTTC	CASSTGQGWETQYF
15	TRBV7-9	.	.	TRBJ1-3	TGTGCCAGCAGCGTAGCATGGAGCTCTGGAAACACCATATATTTT	CASSVAWSSGNTIYF
15	TRBV4-1	once	TRBD1	TRBJ1-1	TGCGCCAGCAGCCAACGACAGGGTAGCAACACTGAAGCTTTCTTT	CASSQRQGSNTEAFF
17	TRBV4-3	.	.	TRBJ1-3	TGCGCCAGCAGCCAAGATCCTGGGGGAGAAACTGGAAACACCATATATTTT	CASSQDPGGETGNTIYF
16	TRBV7-8	.	.	TRBJ2-5	TGTGCCAGCAGCTTAGTTGGCTTATTGGGGTTGGAGACCCAGTACTTC	CASSLVGLLGLETQYF
15	TRBV28	.	.	TRBJ2-7	TGTGCCAGCAGTCCAGGGACAAAAGGTCTTTACGAGCAGTACTTC	CASSPGTKGLYEQYF